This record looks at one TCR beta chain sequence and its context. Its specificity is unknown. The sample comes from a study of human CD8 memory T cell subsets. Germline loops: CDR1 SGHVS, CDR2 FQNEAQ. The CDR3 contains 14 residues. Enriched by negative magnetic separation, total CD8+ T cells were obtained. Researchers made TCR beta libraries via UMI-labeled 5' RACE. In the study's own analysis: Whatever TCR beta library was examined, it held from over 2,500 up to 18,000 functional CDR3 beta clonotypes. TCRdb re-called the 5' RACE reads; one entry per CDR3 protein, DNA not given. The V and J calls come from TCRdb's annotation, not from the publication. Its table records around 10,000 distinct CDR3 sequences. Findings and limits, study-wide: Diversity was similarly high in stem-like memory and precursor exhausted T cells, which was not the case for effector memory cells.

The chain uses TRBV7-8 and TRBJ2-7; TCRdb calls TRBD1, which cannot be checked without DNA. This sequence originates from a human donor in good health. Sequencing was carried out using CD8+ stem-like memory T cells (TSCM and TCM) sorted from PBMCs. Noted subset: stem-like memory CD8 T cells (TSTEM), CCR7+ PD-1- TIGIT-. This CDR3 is CASSLELGAYEQYF. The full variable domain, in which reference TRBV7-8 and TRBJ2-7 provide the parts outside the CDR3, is GAGVSQSPRYKVAKRGQDVALRCDPISGHVSLFWYQQALGQGPEFLTYFQNEAQLDKSGLPSDRFFAERPEGSVSTLKIQRTQQEDSAVYLCASSLELGAYEQYFGPGTRLTVT.